The 32 T cell receptor beta chains in this list originate from one sample, sequenced in a study of OX40 agonist ivuxolimab in advanced cancers. The repertoire was sequenced with immunoSEQ multiplex PCR; TCRdb's copy has only in-frame clones and lacks some. The sample gives over 45,000 clones, around 79% of which show up once; approximately 2.1% is in the top ten. Material: CD4+ or CD8+ T cells sorted from blood, obtained in a trial of the OX40 agonist ivuxolimab. These receptors were obtained from an adult with an advanced solid tumor such as melanoma, head and neck, liver or kidney cancer.

The sample holds a few counts of this clone. V and J are TRBV27 and TRBJ2-3; D not certain. CDR3 size: 12 residues. Between the trimmed V and J ends, which lost 5 bases and 2 bases, there was a span of 5 bases. Germline loops: CDR1 MNHEY, CDR2 SMNVEV (reference sequence). The CDR3 region has the DNA TGTGCCAGCAGTAGATACACAGATACGCAGTATTTT. It codes for CASSRYTDTQYF.

The genes are TRBV11-3 and TRBJ1-1; D might be TRBD1 (5 bases). There are 13 residues in the CDR3. Germline CDR1 SGHNT, CDR2 YENEEA. V lost 5 bases and J 5 bases, leaving 12 bases between the germline ends. The CDR3 protein is CASSIGRGTEAFF. The CDR3 region has the DNA TGTGCCAGCAGCATTGGGAGGGGAACTGAAGCTTTCTTT.

CDR3 bases: TGTGCCACCAGCAGATCGGTCGGCATTCAGTACTTC. Translating it yields CATSRSVGIQYF. The chain joins TRBV15 to TRBJ2-4; unclear D gene. Germline CDR1 is LNHNV and CDR2 is YYDKDF (reference sequence). This CDR3 spans 12 amino acids. Trimming cost V 2 bases and J 9 bases, with 8 bases left between them.

The chain carries TRBV4-3 and TRBJ2-3, with D unclear. This CDR3 has 14 amino acids. V gave up 0 bases and J gave up 6 bases, with 10 bases separating them. Germline V gene lookup returns CDR1 LGHNA and CDR2 YSLEER. The DNA for the CDR3 is TGCGCCAGCAGCCAAGATAGTGGATCGGATACGCAGTATTTT. Translating gives CASSQDSGSDTQYF.

The rearrangement joins TRBV14 to TRBJ2-7; weak D call: TRBD2 (5 bases). Germline V gene data show CDR1 as SGHDN and CDR2 as FVKESK. V lost 7 bases, J lost 3 bases, and 13 bases lay in between. This CDR3 region has 13 residues. CDR3 sequence reads: CASTYSRGYEQYF. The DNA of the CDR3 is TGTGCCAGCACCTACTCCCGGGGCTACGAGCAGTACTTC.

The chain uses TRBV7-2 and TRBJ2-2, with TRBD1 matching 8 bases. The CDR3 covers 16 residues. Germline V gene data show CDR1 as SGHTA and CDR2 as FQGNSA. The V segment lost 0 bases and the J segment 7 bases; nucleotides outside the gene matches: 7. As DNA, the CDR3 is TGTGCCAGCAGCTTAGCGTGGCAGGGGGCGGGCGGGGAGCTGTTTTTT. Translation gives CASSLAWQGAGGELFF.

This clone was picked up one time. The genes are TRBV6-1 and TRBJ2-1; D ambiguous. Germline loops: CDR1 MNHNS, CDR2 SASEGT. Trimming pared 5 bases from V and 1 base from J, leaving 9 bases between. There are 14 residues in the CDR3. The CDR3: CASSSGQSYNEQFF. The CDR3 nucleotides read TGTGCCAGCAGTTCGGGCCAGTCCTACAATGAGCAGTTCTTC.

A word on this clone: One end of the junction does not line up with germline, which may come from a read error. This sequence joins TRBV7-7 and TRBJ2-5; 7 bases are shared with TRBD2. The CDR3 contains 13 residues. CDR1 and CDR2 from the germline V gene are SSHAT and FNYEAQ (reference sequence). The CDR3 spells CASSLAGVETQYF. CDR3 nucleotides: TGTGCTAGCAGCTTGGCGGGAGTTGAGACCCAGTACTTC.

The chain uses TRBV5-6 and TRBJ2-5; maybe TRBD1 (6 bases). V was trimmed by 3 bases and J by 4 bases, leaving 16 bases between them. In germline, CDR1 is SGHDT, CDR2 YYEEEE. This CDR3 spans 15 amino acids. CDR3 bases: TGTGCCAGCAGCTGGGGGCCGTCAGGGCCAGAGACCCAGTACTTC. It codes for CASSWGPSGPETQYF.

To note about this clone: A read error may produce the germline difference seen at one junction end. The gene calls are TRBV12-5 and TRBJ1-1; D is perhaps TRBD1 (5 bases). Germline V gene data show CDR1 as LGHNT and CDR2 as FRNRAP. This CDR3 comprises 13 residues. The CDR3: CASAQDIRDPPRF. As DNA, the CDR3 is TGTGCTAGTGCCCAGGACATTAGGGACCCCCCAAGATTT.

J is TRBJ2-3 and V is TRBV7-2, with D possibly matching TRBD1 (6 bases). The CDR3 extends over 15 amino acids. Looked up from germline, CDR1 is SGHTA and CDR2 is FQGNSA. The germline V and J ends were trimmed by 3 bases and 11 bases, with 21 bases remaining between them. CDR3 nucleotide sequence: TGTGCCAGCAGCTTGGGCTCTAACAGGGCCAATCTGCAGTATTTT. It is translated as CASSLGSNRANLQYF.

This chain joins TRBV11-1 and TRBJ2-7; D remains unclear. Germline CDR1 reads SGHAT; CDR2 reads FQDESV (reference sequence). Trimming removed 0 bases from V and 2 bases from J, with 11 bases in between. The length of the CDR3 is 15 residues. The CDR3 bases are TGTGCCAGCAGCTTAGCTCTTCAAGATACCTACGAGCAGTACTTC. Translating gives CASSLALQDTYEQYF.

The genes are TRBV11-1 and TRBJ1-1; a possible D gene is TRBD1 (6 bases). CDR1 and CDR2 (germline): SGHAT, FQDESV (reference sequence). Trimming cost V 3 bases and J 5 bases, with 13 bases left between them. CDR3 length equals 14 residues. CDR3 region: CASSFTTGGTEAFF. The CDR3 DNA reads TGTGCCAGCAGCTTTACGACAGGAGGGACTGAAGCTTTCTTT.

The chain links TRBV29-1 to TRBJ2-3; D is unclear. This CDR3 spans 11 amino acids. Germline V gene sequence: CDR1 SQVTM, CDR2 ANQGSEA. Trimming left V 8 bases short and J 5 bases short, with 11 bases between. CDR3 bases: TGCAGCCTACGCCTGGGAGATACGCAGTATTTT. It specifies CSLRLGDTQYF.

The V call is TRBV5-8, the J call TRBJ2-7; 9 nucleotides align to TRBD1. This CDR3 has 12 residues. V trimming: 7 bases; J trimming: 8 bases; junction bases outside the gene matches: 7. Germline lookup yields CDR1 SGHTS and CDR2 YDEGEE. CDR3 sequence: CASPIQGAKQYF. CDR3 coding DNA: TGTGCCAGCCCAATACAGGGGGCGAAGCAGTACTTC.

The V gene is TRBV5-1, the J gene TRBJ1-2, with D perhaps TRBD1 (5 bases). V was shortened by 0 bases and J by 4 bases, with 7 bases between the two germline ends. The CDR3 has 13 residues. Germline loops: CDR1 SGHRS, CDR2 YFSETQ. Here the CDR3 DNA reads TGCGCCAGCAGCTTGGAAGGGGTCTATGGCTACACCTTC. Its protein is CASSLEGVYGYTF.

The chain links TRBV7-2 to TRBJ2-1, with D perhaps being TRBD1 or TRBD2 (5 bases each). The CDR3 is 17 amino acids. Trimming removed 6 bases at V and 0 bases at J, with 18 bases between. Germline CDR1 is SGHTA and CDR2 is FQGNSA. The CDR3 DNA sequence: TGTGCCAGCAGTCCAAAAAGGGACGCCAGCTCCTACAATGAGCAGTTCTTC. It specifies CASSPKRDASSYNEQFF.

The V and J genes are TRBV19 and TRBJ1-5; tentative D call: TRBD1 (5 bases). Germline V gene sequence: CDR1 LNHDA, CDR2 SQIVND (reference sequence). V was trimmed by 4 bases and J by 4 bases, leaving 8 bases between them. This CDR3 is built from 13 residues. The DNA of the CDR3 is TGTGCCAGTAGTAATGACAGAAATCAGCCCCAGCATTTT. It yields the protein CASSNDRNQPQHF. The variable domain in full, completed from reference TRBV19 and TRBJ1-5, reads DGGITQSPKYLFRKEGQNVTLSCEQNLNHDAMYWYRQDPGQGLRLIYYSQIVNDFQKGDIAEGYSVSREKKESFPLTVTSAQKNPTAFYLCASSNDRNQPQHFGDGTRLSIL.

The V gene is TRBV7-8, the J gene TRBJ2-5; TRBD1 agrees at 8 bases. The CDR3 has 15 residues. With V trimmed by 1 base and J by 4 bases, 5 bases remained unmatched. Germline V CDR1 and CDR2: SGHVS, FQNEAQ. The CDR3 reads CASSLGDRGIETQYF. CDR3 in DNA: TGTGCCAGCAGCTTAGGAGACAGGGGTATAGAGACCCAGTACTTC.

The V call is TRBV7-3, the J call TRBJ2-5, with TRBD2 identical over 9 bases. CDR1 is SGHTA, CDR2 FQGTGA, per germline. Trimming cost V 6 bases and J 3 bases; bases outside gene matches: 2. This CDR3 region has 13 residues. CDR3 coding DNA: TGTGCCAGCAGGCGACTAGCGGAAGAGACCCAGTACTTC. Translation gives CASRRLAEETQYF.

This chain connects TRBV5-5 to TRBJ2-7; tentatively, D is TRBD1 or TRBD2 (5 bases each). V was clipped by 1 base and J by 2 bases, with 7 bases between them. The CDR3 has 13 amino acids. Germline V gene lookup returns CDR1 SGHKS and CDR2 YYEKEE (reference sequence). The CDR3 spells CASSLMGPYEQYF. DNA for the CDR3: TGTGCCAGCAGCTTGATGGGACCCTACGAGCAGTACTTC.

The chain uses TRBV7-9 and TRBJ2-5; tentatively, D is TRBD2 (7 bases). This CDR3 has 16 residues. Germline lookup yields CDR1 SEHNR and CDR2 FQNEAQ (reference sequence). The V and J ends lost 2 bases and 2 bases respectively, with 15 bases between them. CDR3 amino acids: CASSLPLQGGQETQYF. As DNA, the CDR3 is TGTGCCAGCAGCTTACCGCTACAGGGAGGGCAAGAGACCCAGTACTTC.

This chain joins TRBV29-1 and TRBJ1-2; TRBD1 agrees at 12 bases. V lost 7 bases and J lost 6; bases outside the gene matches: 6. Germline V lookup: CDR1 SQVTM, CDR2 ANQGSEA. The CDR3 loop spans 13 amino acids. CDR3 amino acids: CSAYGTGGDGYTF. The DNA for the CDR3 is TGCAGCGCATATGGGACAGGGGGCGATGGCTACACCTTC.

V usage is TRBV5-8 and J usage is TRBJ2-5; D tentatively reads TRBD1 or TRBD2 (5 bases each). Germline V CDR1 and CDR2: SGHTS, YDEGEE. The CDR3 contains 16 residues. The germline V and J ends were trimmed by 2 bases and 2 bases, with 16 bases remaining between them. CDR3 loop: CASSFGNWGSQETQYF. The CDR3 DNA follows: TGTGCCAGCAGCTTTGGTAATTGGGGGAGTCAAGAGACCCAGTACTTC.

This clone has more than one count but fewer than ten. The rearrangement uses TRBV10-1 and TRBJ2-7; D uncertain. Germline CDR1 reads WNHNN; CDR2 reads SYGVQD (reference sequence). The CDR3 consists of 12 residues. V gave up 5 bases and J gave up 7 bases, with 12 bases separating them. CDR3 sequence (DNA): TGCGCCAGCAGTTTTTCCAACGGGGAGCAGTACTTC. Its protein product is CASSFSNGEQYF.

This clone was recorded only once. The V gene is TRBV5-1, the J gene TRBJ1-1; D not resolved. V lost 0 bases and J 1 base, leaving 7 bases between the germline ends. Germline CDR1 SGHRS, CDR2 YFSETQ. CDR3 size: 14 residues. CDR3 amino acids: CASSLVVQNTEAFF. The CDR3 DNA reads TGCGCCAGCAGCTTGGTGGTCCAGAACACTGAAGCTTTCTTT.

CDR3 sequence (DNA): TGTGCCAGCAGCTTAGGAGGGCTAGCGGGAGTGGTCGAGCAGTACTTC. The encoded protein is CASSLGGLAGVVEQYF. The chain joins TRBV7-9 to TRBJ2-5; 10 nucleotides align to TRBD2. The end of the DNA aligns better with TRBJ2-7, so the J call may be wrong. Germline assignment: CDR1 SEHNR and CDR2 FQNEAQ (reference sequence). CDR3 size: 16 residues.

The rearrangement uses TRBV6-1 and TRBJ1-2, with D possibly TRBD1 on 5 matching bases. CDR3 length: 13 residues. The V end was cut by 2 bases, the J end by 3 bases, with 7 bases between. The germline V gene has CDR1 MNHNS and CDR2 SASEGT. DNA for the CDR3: TGTGCCAGCAGTGAAACGGGGGACTATGGCTACACCTTC. This codes for CASSETGDYGYTF.

CDR3 in DNA: TGTGCCAGCAGCAAAAACAAGGAACTGTACTATGGCTACACCTTC. This codes for CASSKNKELYYGYTF. V is TRBV7-9 and J is TRBJ1-2; D is ambiguous. Trimming took off 5 bases at V and 3 bases at J, with 16 bases between the two ends. The CDR3 loop spans 15 amino acids. Germline CDR1 reads SEHNR; CDR2 reads FQNEAQ (reference sequence).

V is TRBV5-5 and J is TRBJ1-4; 9 bases align to TRBD1. CDR1 SGHKS and CDR2 YYEKEE come from the germline V gene (reference sequence). V lost 3 bases to trimming and J lost 4 bases; unmatched junction nucleotides: 1. The CDR3 sequence is 14 residues long. The CDR3 DNA is TGTGCCAGCAGCTGGGACAGGGTTAATGAAAAACTGTTTTTT. This gives the protein CASSWDRVNEKLFF.

The V call is TRBV2, the J call TRBJ2-7; 9 nucleotides line up with TRBD2. The junction had 3 bases not matched to a gene; V was cut back by 6 bases and J by 0 bases. The CDR3 loop spans 14 amino acids. Per germline, CDR1 SNHLY and CDR2 FYNNEI. The CDR3 loop is CASRLAGYSYEQYF. The CDR3 DNA reads TGTGCCAGCAGACTAGCGGGTTACTCCTACGAGCAGTACTTC.

The chain recombines TRBV10-3 with TRBJ2-7; no reliable D call. The germline V gene has CDR1 ENHRY and CDR2 SYGVKD. The CDR3 contains 14 residues. The V end was cut by 7 bases, the J end by 0 bases, with 13 bases between. CDR3 sequence (DNA): TGTGCCATCACTACCTCAGTCAACTCCTACGAGCAGTACTTC. Its protein product is CAITTSVNSYEQYF.